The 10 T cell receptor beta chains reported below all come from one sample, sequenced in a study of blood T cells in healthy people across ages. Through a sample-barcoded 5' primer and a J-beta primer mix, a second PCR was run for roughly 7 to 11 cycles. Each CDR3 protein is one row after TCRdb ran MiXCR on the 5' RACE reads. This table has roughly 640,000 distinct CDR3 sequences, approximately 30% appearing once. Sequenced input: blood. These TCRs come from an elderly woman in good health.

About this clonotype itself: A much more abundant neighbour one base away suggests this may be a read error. The CDR3 sequence: CSATSSLASGGGDTQYF. CDR3 nucleotides: TGCAGTGCTACATCGTCGCTGGCTAGCGGGGGGGGAGATACGCAGTATTTT. The V gene is TRBV20-1, the J gene TRBJ2-3; 12 nucleotides line up with TRBD2. Germline loops: CDR1 DFQATT, CDR2 SNEGSKA (reference sequence). CDR3 length equals 17 residues. The junction had 13 bases not matched to a gene; V was cut back by 4 bases and J by 5 bases.

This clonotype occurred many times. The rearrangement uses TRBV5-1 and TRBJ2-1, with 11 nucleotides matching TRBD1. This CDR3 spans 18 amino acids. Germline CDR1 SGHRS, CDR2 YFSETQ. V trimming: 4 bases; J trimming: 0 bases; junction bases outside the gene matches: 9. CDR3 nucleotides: TGCGCCAGCAGCCCGCGGACAGGGGGCATTAGCTCCTACAATGAGCAGTTCTTC. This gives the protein CASSPRTGGISSYNEQFF.

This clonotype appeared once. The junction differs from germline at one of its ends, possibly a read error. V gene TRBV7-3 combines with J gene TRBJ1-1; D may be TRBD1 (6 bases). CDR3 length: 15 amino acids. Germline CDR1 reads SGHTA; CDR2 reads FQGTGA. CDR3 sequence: CTSSLWYRVTTEAFF. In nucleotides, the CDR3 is TGTACCAGCAGCTTATGGTACAGGGTGACCACTGAAGCTTTCTTT.

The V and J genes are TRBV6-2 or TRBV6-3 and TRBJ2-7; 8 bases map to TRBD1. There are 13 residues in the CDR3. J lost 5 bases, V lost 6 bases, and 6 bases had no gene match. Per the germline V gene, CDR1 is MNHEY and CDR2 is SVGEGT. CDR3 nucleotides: TGTGCCAGCAGCGCGGACAGGGACAACGAGCAGTACTTC. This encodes CASSADRDNEQYF.

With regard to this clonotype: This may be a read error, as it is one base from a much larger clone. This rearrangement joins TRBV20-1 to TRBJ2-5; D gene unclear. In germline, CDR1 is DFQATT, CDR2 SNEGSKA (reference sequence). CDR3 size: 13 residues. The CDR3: CSARAPYVETRYF. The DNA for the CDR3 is TGCAGTGCTAGAGCCCCGTATGTGGAGACCCGGTACTTC.

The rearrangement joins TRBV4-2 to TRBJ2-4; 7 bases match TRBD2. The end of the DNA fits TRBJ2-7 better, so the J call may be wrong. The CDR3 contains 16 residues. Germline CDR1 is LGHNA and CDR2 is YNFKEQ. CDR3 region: CASSQEGGIPTYEQYF. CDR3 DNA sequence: TGTGCCAGCAGCCAAGAGGGGGGGATCCCTACCTACGAGCAGTACTTC.

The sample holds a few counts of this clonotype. CDR3 protein: CSARDYGSSGANVLTF. The CDR3 DNA reads as TGCAGTGCTAGAGATTACGGCTCCTCTGGGGCCAACGTCCTGACTTTC. This chain joins TRBV20-1 and TRBJ2-6; D not resolved. There are 16 residues in the CDR3. Between the trimmed V and J ends, which lost 0 bases and 0 bases, there was a span of 9 bases. CDR1 DFQATT and CDR2 SNEGSKA come from the germline V gene (reference sequence).

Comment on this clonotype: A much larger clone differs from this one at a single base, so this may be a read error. DNA of the CDR3: TGTGCCATCAGCAAAGGAGGGGGGACCTCGAATGAGCAGTTCTTC. It codes for CAISKGGGTSNEQFF. The chain has TRBV10-3 and TRBJ2-1; D may correspond to TRBD1 or TRBD2 (6 bases each). In germline, CDR1 is ENHRY, CDR2 SYGVKD. The CDR3 runs to 15 residues. Trimming pared 6 bases from V and 7 bases from J, leaving 19 bases between.

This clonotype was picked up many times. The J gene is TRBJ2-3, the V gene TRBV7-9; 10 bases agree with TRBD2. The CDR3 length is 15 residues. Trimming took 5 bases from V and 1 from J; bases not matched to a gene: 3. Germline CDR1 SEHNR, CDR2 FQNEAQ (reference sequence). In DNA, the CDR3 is TGTGCCAGCAGCAGCACTAGCGGGGGCACAGATACGCAGTATTTT. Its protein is CASSSTSGGTDTQYF.

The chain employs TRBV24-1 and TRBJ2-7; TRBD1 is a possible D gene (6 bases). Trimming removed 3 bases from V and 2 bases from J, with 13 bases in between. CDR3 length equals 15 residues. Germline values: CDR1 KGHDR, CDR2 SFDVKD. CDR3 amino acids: CATSDTGNPPYEQYF. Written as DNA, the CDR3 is TGTGCCACCAGTGATACAGGGAACCCTCCCTACGAGCAGTACTTC.